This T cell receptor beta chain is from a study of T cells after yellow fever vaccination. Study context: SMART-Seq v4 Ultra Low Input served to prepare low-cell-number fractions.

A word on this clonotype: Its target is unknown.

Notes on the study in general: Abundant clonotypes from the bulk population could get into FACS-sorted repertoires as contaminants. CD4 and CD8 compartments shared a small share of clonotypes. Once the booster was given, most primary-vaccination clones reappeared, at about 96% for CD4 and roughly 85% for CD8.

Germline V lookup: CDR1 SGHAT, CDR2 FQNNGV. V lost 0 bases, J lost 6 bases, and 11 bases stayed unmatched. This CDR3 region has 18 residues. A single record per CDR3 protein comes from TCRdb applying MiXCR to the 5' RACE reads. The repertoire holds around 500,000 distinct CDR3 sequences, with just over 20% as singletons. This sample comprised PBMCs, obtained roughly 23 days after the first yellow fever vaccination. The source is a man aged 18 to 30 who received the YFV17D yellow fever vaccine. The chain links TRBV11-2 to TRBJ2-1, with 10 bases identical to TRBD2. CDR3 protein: CASSLDQGGTSAGNEQFF. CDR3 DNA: TGTGCCAGCAGCTTAGATCAGGGAGGGACTAGCGCGGGCAATGAGCAGTTCTTC.